What follows is one T cell receptor beta chain and its context. Its antigen is as yet unknown. This entry belongs to a study of cytomegalovirus exposure and HLA in healthy donors. Study at large: Early released data comprised some 91 million unique TCRs from HLA-typed donors.

The PCR made use of 60 Vbeta and 13 Jbeta primers. Here immunoSEQ multiplex PCR was the method, and the copy in TCRdb shows in-frame clones only, minus some. The table shows about 150,000 clones, with about 84% occurring only once. Looked up from germline, CDR1 is MRHNA and CDR2 is SNTAGT. Trimming took off 0 bases at V and 6 bases at J, with 14 bases between the two ends. The CDR3 is 15 residues long. General observations from the study: 87-base-pair reads could not separate some V segments, including TRBV6-2 and TRBV6-3. In an earlier analysis, in roughly 600 donors, most V segments appeared productive either ~87% or ~30% of the time.

Material for sequencing was PBMCs. The TCR comes from a woman in her forties in good health and CMV-seropositive. The chain uses TRBV6-4 and TRBJ1-2, with D tentatively TRBD1 (5 bases). In DNA form, the CDR3 reads TGTGCCAGCAGTGACTCGGAAGGGGCACAGGATGGCTACACCTTC. Its translation is CASSDSEGAQDGYTF.